This T cell receptor (beta chain) is drawn from a study of T cell responses to AZD1222 COVID-19 vaccine. Sequenced by immunoSEQ multiplex PCR; TCRdb stores in-frame clones only, minus some. The repertoire holds about 140,000 clones, with around 89% as singletons. Points from the study as a whole: The donor cohort was predominantly white British with a female majority, and clonal diversity may have been underestimated. Samples come after the peak T cell response, not at day 14. Distributed over spike, vaccine-associated CD4 TCRs predominated at 160-218 and 743-854. Targets within unmutated variant regions were reportedly found for nearly half of spike-specific TCRs.

Note on this clone: What it recognizes is unknown.

Source: peripheral blood, taken on day 0 of AZD1222 vaccination. This clonotype was obtained from an adult in good health.

CDR3 sequence reads: CASRKRTSGDYNEQFF. The CDR3 bases are TGTGCCAGCAGGAAGCGGACTAGCGGGGACTACAATGAGCAGTTCTTC. The chain recombines TRBV14 with TRBJ2-1; 12 bases fit TRBD2. The CDR3 is made up of 16 amino acids. V gave up 6 bases and J gave up 3 bases; unmatched junction bases: 6. The germline CDR1 and CDR2 sequences are SGHDN and FVKESK.